These 20 T cell receptor beta chains were sequenced from one sample in a study of T-cell reconstitution after alpha-beta-depleted transplantation in children. Unique molecular identifiers were used to barcode this TCRbeta library. TCRdb called the PCR reads again in MiXCR, with one record for every CDR3 protein. The table has approximately 170,000 distinct CDR3 sequences, around 10% seen once; the top ten hold about 12%. Sequencing was performed on PBMCs, taken before TCRalphabeta/CD19-depleted stem cell transplant. These receptors all come from a boy younger than 10 with acute myeloid leukemia, due to receive a stem cell transplant.

This clonotype was detected many times. The chain carries TRBV5-6 and TRBJ1-2; D gene ambiguous. The CDR3 extends over 11 amino acids. V lost 4 bases to trimming and J lost 4 bases, with 5 bases between them. Germline loops: CDR1 SGHDT, CDR2 YYEEEE. CDR3 sequence (DNA): TGTGCCAGCAGCAAGAGCTATGGCTACACCTTC. Amino acid sequence: CASSKSYGYTF.

This clonotype was observed a few times. V and J are TRBV19 and TRBJ2-2; the D is unclear. V lost 3 bases and J 5 bases, leaving 10 bases between the germline ends. This CDR3 has 14 amino acids. Germline V lookup: CDR1 LNHDA, CDR2 SQIVND (reference sequence). CDR3 DNA sequence: TGTGCCAGTAGTATTTTTGAGGATACCGGGGAGCTGTTTTTT. It yields the protein CASSIFEDTGELFF.

This clonotype showed up many times. The chain is built from TRBV20-1 and TRBJ1-5; the D gene is possibly TRBD1 (5 bases). CDR3 size: 14 residues. Trimming left V 6 bases short and J 1 base short, with 13 bases between. Germline CDR1 and CDR2: DFQATT and SNEGSKA (reference sequence). The CDR3 coding sequence is TGCAGTGCCGACAGTCGAATAAGCAATCAGCCCCAGCATTTT. Translation: CSADSRISNQPQHF.

This clonotype was found many times. The V call is TRBV5-1, the J call TRBJ1-5; the D gene is possibly TRBD1 (6 bases). Trimming pared 4 bases from V and 7 bases from J, leaving 15 bases between. Germline lookup yields CDR1 SGHRS and CDR2 YFSETQ. CDR3 size: 14 residues. The CDR3 loop reads CASSPQGEGQPQHF. DNA of the CDR3: TGCGCCAGCAGCCCACAGGGAGAAGGACAGCCCCAGCATTTT.

In its sample, this clonotype was seen many times. This chain links TRBV5-1 with TRBJ2-3; TRBD2 matches 8 bases. The V gene end was trimmed by 5 bases and the J gene end by 4 bases; junction bases not matched to a gene: 12. CDR1 SGHRS and CDR2 YFSETQ come from the germline V gene. CDR3 length equals 16 residues. Here the CDR3 reads CASSFPQRGSSDTQYF. CDR3 bases: TGCGCCAGCAGTTTCCCACAGCGGGGGTCTTCAGATACGCAGTATTTT.

This clonotype was seen repeatedly, ten times or more. This chain connects TRBV3-1 to TRBJ1-5; D is unresolved. CDR1 and CDR2 (germline): LGHDT, YNNKEL (reference sequence). CDR3 size: 15 residues. V was shortened by 1 base and J by 2 bases, with 9 bases between the two germline ends. The CDR3 nucleotides are TGTGCCAGCAGCCAAGGGGCCGGGGGCAATCAGCCCCAGCATTTT. This codes for CASSQGAGGNQPQHF.

Many counts were recorded for this clonotype. The chain uses TRBV6-5 and TRBJ2-3; TRBD2 might be the D (5 bases). The ends were cut back, 0 bases at V and 0 bases at J, with 16 bases in the middle. The CDR3 has 18 residues. From germline, CDR1 is MNHEY and CDR2 SVGAGI. The CDR3 here is CASSYSTLALSSTDTQYF. The CDR3 DNA follows: TGTGCCAGCAGTTACTCGACGCTAGCCCTCTCTAGCACAGATACGCAGTATTTT.

DNA for the CDR3: TGTGCCAGCAGTGCCCCAGCCGGGGGAGTAAATGAGCAGTTCTTC. Its translation: CASSAPAGGVNEQFF. The chain recombines TRBV2 with TRBJ2-1; a weak D match, TRBD2 (6 bases). V gave up 4 bases and J gave up 7 bases, with 17 bases separating them. The germline V gene encodes CDR1 SNHLY and CDR2 FYNNEI. This CDR3 comprises 15 residues.

This clonotype was detected many times. This chain joins TRBV6-5 and TRBJ2-7, with a possible D match to TRBD2 (8 bases). The CDR3 contains 16 residues. V lost 4 bases and J 6 bases, leaving 22 bases between the germline ends. Germline V lookup: CDR1 MNHEY, CDR2 SVGAGI. This chain's CDR3 is CASSSPSGRGRREQYF. DNA for the CDR3: TGTGCCAGCAGTTCCCCCTCCGGGAGGGGGCGCCGCGAGCAGTACTTC.

The V call is TRBV7-3, the J call TRBJ2-2; D might be TRBD1 (6 bases). Germline V gene data show CDR1 as SGHTA and CDR2 as FQGTGA. CDR3 length equals 16 residues. The V end lost 5 bases, the J end lost 3 bases, and 16 bases lay between the germline ends. The CDR3 bases are TGTGCCAGCAGCCCCAGGGGAGCAGGGTACACCGGGGAGCTGTTTTTT. Translated: CASSPRGAGYTGELFF.

The chain recombines TRBV10-3 with TRBJ2-5, with D uncertain. The CDR3 is 12 residues long. Germline CDR1 and CDR2: ENHRY and SYGVKD. V lost 2 bases and J 3 bases, leaving 4 bases between the germline ends. Written as DNA, the CDR3 is TGTGCCATCAGTGAGGAGGAAGAGACCCAGTACTTC. The encoded protein is CAISEEEETQYF.

This clonotype was recorded at least ten times. The V and J genes are TRBV10-3 and TRBJ2-3; D may be TRBD2 (5 bases). The germline V gene has CDR1 ENHRY and CDR2 SYGVKD. The V and J ends lost 4 bases and 0 bases respectively, with 11 bases between them. The CDR3 is made up of 15 amino acids. CDR3 residues: CAISGSSGSTDTQYF. CDR3 DNA sequence: TGTGCCATCAGTGGCTCCAGCGGCAGCACAGATACGCAGTATTTT.

This clonotype came up many times. This chain links TRBV15 with TRBJ2-1, with TRBD2 identical over 7 bases. V lost 3 bases, J lost 10 bases, and 6 bases stayed unmatched. Per the germline V gene, CDR1 is LNHNV and CDR2 is YYDKDF (reference sequence). CDR3 length equals 13 residues. Here the CDR3 DNA reads TGTGCCACCAGCAGGGGGGACTACTCGGAGCAGTTCTTC. As protein: CATSRGDYSEQFF.

In this sample, this clonotype turned up many times. The rearrangement uses TRBV7-2 and TRBJ2-5, with 9 bases that match TRBD1. The germline V gene encodes CDR1 SGHTA and CDR2 FQGNSA. Trimming cost V 1 base and J 5 bases; bases outside gene matches: 8. The CDR3 length is 16 residues. The chain's CDR3 is CASSLEGGTGSETQYF. The CDR3 DNA is TGTGCCAGCAGCTTAGAGGGGGGGACAGGGAGTGAGACCCAGTACTTC.

Many counts were recorded for this clonotype. This rearrangement joins TRBV20-1 to TRBJ2-5, with unresolved D. Germline-derived CDR1 and CDR2 are DFQATT and SNEGSKA (reference sequence). The CDR3 is 14 residues long. Trimming left V 6 bases short and J 2 bases short, with 16 bases between. The CDR3 spells CSAPFNPEQETQYF. The DNA for the CDR3 is TGCAGTGCCCCTTTTAACCCGGAACAAGAGACCCAGTACTTC.

This clonotype occurred a few times. J is TRBJ2-2 and V is TRBV12-5; the match to TRBD1 covers 7 bases. With 10 bases clipped from V and 7 bases from J, the junction kept 18 bases outside the gene matches. The CDR3 length is 16 residues. Germline V gene sequence: CDR1 LGHNT, CDR2 FRNRAP. The CDR3, as DNA: TGTGCTAATAACAGGGGCCGGCCTCGAGGGGGCGGGGAGCTGTTTTTT. This gives the protein CANNRGRPRGGGELFF. Using reference TRBV12-5 and TRBJ2-2 for the parts outside the CDR3, the full variable domain is DARVTQTPRHKVTEMGQEVTMRCQPILGHNTVFWYRQTMMQGLELLAYFRNRAPLDDSGMPKDRFSAEMPDATLATLKIQPSEPRDSAVYFCANNRGRPRGGGELFFGEGSRLTVL.

This clonotype occurred many times. This chain joins TRBV6-5 and TRBJ2-2; D is possibly TRBD1 (6 bases). Trimming left V 5 bases short and J 3 bases short, with 13 bases between. Germline V gives CDR1 MNHEY, CDR2 SVGAGI. The CDR3 runs 15 residues. The CDR3 protein is CASSPVGTYTGELFF. CDR3 bases: TGTGCCAGCAGTCCAGTGGGGACATACACCGGGGAGCTGTTTTTT.

This clonotype was counted at least ten times. The CDR3 nucleotides read TGTGCCAGCAGTTTATATTTGGGACCCCAAGAGACCCAGTACTTC. Its protein product is CASSLYLGPQETQYF. The chain carries TRBV7-2 and TRBJ2-5; D is possibly TRBD1 or TRBD2 (5 bases each). The ends were cut back, 6 bases at V and 1 base at J, with 15 bases in the middle. The CDR3 totals 15 residues. The germline CDR1 and CDR2 sequences are SGHTA and FQGNSA.

The table lists this clonotype with many counts. The chain links TRBV20-1 to TRBJ1-5; D possibly corresponds to TRBD1 (5 bases). Germline CDR1 reads DFQATT; CDR2 reads SNEGSKA (reference sequence). The CDR3 consists of 15 residues. V dropped 6 bases and J dropped 2 bases, with 17 bases sitting between them. The CDR3 loop reads CSAPVWQGRNQPQHF. The DNA of the CDR3 is TGCAGTGCCCCCGTATGGCAGGGACGCAATCAGCCCCAGCATTTT.

This clonotype appeared many times. V gene TRBV5-1 combines with J gene TRBJ2-7; D gene uncertain. CDR1 and CDR2 from the germline V gene are SGHRS and YFSETQ. CDR3 size: 14 residues. Trimming took off 0 bases at V and 3 bases at J, with 10 bases between the two ends. The CDR3 sequence is CASSLAPGRYEQYV. DNA of the CDR3: TGCGCCAGCAGCTTGGCCCCAGGTCGCTACGAGCAGTACGTC.